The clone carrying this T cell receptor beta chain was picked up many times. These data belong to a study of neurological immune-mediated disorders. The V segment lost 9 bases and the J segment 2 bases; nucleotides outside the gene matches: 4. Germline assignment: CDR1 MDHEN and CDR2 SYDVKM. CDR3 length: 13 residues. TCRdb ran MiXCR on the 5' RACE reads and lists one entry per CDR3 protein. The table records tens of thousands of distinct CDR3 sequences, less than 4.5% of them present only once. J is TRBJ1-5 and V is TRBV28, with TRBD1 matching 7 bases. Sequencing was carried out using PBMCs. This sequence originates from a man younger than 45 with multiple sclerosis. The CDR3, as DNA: TGTGCCAGTGGGACAGCCGGCAATCAGCCCCAGCATTTT. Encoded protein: CASGTAGNQPQHF.